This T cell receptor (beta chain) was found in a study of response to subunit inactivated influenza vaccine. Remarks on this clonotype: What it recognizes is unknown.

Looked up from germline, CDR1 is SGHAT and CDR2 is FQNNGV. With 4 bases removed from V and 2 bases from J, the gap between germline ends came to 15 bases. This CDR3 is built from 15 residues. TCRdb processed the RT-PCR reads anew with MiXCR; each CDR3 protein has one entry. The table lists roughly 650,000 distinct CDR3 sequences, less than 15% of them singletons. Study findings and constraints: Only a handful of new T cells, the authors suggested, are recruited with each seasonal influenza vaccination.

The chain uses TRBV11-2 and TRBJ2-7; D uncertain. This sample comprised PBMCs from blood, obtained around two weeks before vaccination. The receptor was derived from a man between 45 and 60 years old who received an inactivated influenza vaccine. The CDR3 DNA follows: TGTGCCAGCAGCTCGAACAGAATCGATGCCTACGAGCAGTACTTC. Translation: CASSSNRIDAYEQYF.